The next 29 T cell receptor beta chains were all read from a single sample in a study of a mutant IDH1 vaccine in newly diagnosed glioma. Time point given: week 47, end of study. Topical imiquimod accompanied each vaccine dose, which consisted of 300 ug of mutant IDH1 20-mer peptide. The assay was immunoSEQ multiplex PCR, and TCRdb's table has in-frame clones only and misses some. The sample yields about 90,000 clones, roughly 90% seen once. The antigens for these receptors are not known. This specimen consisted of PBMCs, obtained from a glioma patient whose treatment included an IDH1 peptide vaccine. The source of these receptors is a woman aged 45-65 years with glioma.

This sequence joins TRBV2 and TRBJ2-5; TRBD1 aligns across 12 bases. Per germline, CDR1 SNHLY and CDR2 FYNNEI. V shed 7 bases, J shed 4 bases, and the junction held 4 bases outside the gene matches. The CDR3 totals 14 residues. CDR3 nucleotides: TGTGCCAGCATCGGGACAGGGGGCGGAGAGACCCAGTACTTC. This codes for CASIGTGGGETQYF.

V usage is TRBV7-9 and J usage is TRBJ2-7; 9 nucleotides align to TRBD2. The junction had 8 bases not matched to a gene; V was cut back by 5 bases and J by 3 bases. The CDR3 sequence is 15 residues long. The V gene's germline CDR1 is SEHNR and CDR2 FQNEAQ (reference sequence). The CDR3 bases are TGTGCCAGCAGCGCGATCTCTAGCGGGAACTACGAGCAGTACTTC. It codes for CASSAISSGNYEQYF.

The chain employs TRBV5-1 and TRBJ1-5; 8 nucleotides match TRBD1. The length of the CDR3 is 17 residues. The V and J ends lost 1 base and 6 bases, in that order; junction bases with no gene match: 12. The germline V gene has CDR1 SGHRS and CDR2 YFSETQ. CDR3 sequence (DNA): TGCGCCAGCAGCTTGATCCCAGGGGGCGCGGATGGTCAGCCCCAGCATTTT. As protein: CASSLIPGGADGQPQHF. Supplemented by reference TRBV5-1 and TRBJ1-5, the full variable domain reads KAGVTQTPRYLIKTRGQQVTLSCSPISGHRSVSWYQQTPGQGLQFLFEYFSETQRNKGNFPGRFSGRQFSNSRSEMNVSTLELGDSALYLCASSLIPGGADGQPQHFGDGTRLSIL.

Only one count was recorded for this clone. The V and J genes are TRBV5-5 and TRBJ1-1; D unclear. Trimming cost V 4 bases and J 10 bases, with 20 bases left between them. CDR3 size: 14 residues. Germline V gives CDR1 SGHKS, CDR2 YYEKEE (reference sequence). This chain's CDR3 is CASSARTVEGRAFF. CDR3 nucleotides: TGTGCCAGCAGCGCGAGGACCGTGGAGGGCCGAGCTTTCTTT.

The CDR3 DNA is TGTGCCAGTAGTATCGGGGGGCGGTACTATGGCTACACCTTC. It yields the protein CASSIGGRYYGYTF. The genes are TRBV19 and TRBJ1-2, with D possibly being TRBD1 (6 bases). CDR1 and CDR2 from the germline V gene are LNHDA and SQIVND (reference sequence). V was cut by 3 bases and J by 3 bases, with 11 bases left in between. The CDR3 extends over 14 amino acids.

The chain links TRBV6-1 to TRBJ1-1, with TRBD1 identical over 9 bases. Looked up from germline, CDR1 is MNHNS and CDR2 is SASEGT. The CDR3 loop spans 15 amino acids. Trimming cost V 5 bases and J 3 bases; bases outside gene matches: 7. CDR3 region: CASSSPGQGDTEAFF. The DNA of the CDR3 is TGTGCCAGCAGTTCACCGGGACAGGGAGACACTGAAGCTTTCTTT.

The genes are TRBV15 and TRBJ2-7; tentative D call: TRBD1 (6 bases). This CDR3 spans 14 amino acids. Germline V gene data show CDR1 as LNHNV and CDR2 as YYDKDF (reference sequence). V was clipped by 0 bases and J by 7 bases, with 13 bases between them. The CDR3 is CATSRDHRDGEQYF. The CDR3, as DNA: TGTGCCACCAGCAGAGATCACAGGGACGGGGAGCAGTACTTC.

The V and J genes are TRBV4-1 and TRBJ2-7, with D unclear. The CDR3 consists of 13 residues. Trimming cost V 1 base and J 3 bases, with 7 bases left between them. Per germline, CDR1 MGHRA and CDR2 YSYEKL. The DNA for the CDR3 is TGCGCCAGCAGCCAAGGGTGGTACTACGAGCAGTACTTC. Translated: CASSQGWYYEQYF.

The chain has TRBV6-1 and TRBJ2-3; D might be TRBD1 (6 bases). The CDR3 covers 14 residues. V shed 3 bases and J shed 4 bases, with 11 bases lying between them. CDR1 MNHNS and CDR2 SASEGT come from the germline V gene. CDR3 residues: CASSDGQGPDTQYF. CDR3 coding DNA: TGTGCCAGCAGTGATGGTCAGGGGCCAGATACGCAGTATTTT.

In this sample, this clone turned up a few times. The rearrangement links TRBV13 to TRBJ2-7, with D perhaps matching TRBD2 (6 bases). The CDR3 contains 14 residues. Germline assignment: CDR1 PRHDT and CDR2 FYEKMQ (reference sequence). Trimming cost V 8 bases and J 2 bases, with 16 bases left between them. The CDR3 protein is CASDPLAKTYEQYF. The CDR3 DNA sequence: TGTGCCAGCGACCCGCTAGCGAAGACCTACGAGCAGTACTTC.

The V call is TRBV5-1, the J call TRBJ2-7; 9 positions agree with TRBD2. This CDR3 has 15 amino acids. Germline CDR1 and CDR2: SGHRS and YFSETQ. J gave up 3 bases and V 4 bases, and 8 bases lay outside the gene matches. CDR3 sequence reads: CASSRGSGRDYEQYF. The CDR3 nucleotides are TGCGCCAGCAGCCGGGGTAGCGGGAGAGACTACGAGCAGTACTTC.

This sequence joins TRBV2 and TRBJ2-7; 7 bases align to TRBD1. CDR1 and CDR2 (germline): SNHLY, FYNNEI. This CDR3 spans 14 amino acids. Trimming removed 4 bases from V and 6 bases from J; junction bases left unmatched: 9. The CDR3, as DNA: TGTGCCAGCAGTGTACGGACAGGCGCTTCCGAGCAGTACTTC. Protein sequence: CASSVRTGASEQYF.

The CDR3 reads CASSLWGGNNEKLFF. CDR3 DNA sequence: TGTGCCAGCAGCTTGTGGGGCGGGAATAATGAAAAACTGTTTTTT. The gene calls are TRBV5-4 and TRBJ1-4; weak D call: TRBD1 (5 bases). Germline CDR1 SGHNT, CDR2 YYREEE (reference sequence). V gave up 1 base and J gave up 4 bases, with 11 bases separating them. CDR3 length: 15 residues. Using reference TRBV5-4 and TRBJ1-4 for the parts outside the CDR3, the full variable domain is ETGVTQSPTHLIKTRGQQVTLRCSSQSGHNTVSWYQQALGQGPQFIFQYYREEENGRGNFPPRFSGLQFPNYSSELNVNALELDDSALYLCASSLWGGNNEKLFFGSGTQLSVL.

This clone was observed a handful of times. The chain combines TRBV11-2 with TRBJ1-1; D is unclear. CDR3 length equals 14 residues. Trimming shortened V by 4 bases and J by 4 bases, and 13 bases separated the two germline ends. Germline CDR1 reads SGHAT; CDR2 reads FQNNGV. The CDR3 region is CASSSWGESTEAFF. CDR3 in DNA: TGTGCCAGCAGCTCCTGGGGAGAGTCCACTGAAGCTTTCTTT.

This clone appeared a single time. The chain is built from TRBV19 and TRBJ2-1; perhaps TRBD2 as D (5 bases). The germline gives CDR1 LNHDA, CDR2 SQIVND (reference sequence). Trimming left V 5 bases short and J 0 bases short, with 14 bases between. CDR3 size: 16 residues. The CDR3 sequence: CASSPMDWASYNEQFF. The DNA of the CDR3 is TGTGCCAGTAGTCCCATGGACTGGGCCTCCTACAATGAGCAGTTCTTC.

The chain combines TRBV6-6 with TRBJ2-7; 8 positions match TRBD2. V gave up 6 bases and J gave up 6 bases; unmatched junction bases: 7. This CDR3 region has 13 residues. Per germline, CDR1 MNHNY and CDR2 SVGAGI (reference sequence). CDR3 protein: CASSGLAEGEQYF. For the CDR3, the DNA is TGTGCCAGCAGCGGACTAGCCGAGGGCGAGCAGTACTTC.

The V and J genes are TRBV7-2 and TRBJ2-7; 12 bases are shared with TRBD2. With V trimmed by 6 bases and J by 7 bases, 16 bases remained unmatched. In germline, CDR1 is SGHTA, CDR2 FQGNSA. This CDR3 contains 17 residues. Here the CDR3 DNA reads TGTGCCAGCAGGTTTGGGGGTTCTAGCGGGAGGGCTCGGGAGCAGTACTTC. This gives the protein CASRFGGSSGRAREQYF.

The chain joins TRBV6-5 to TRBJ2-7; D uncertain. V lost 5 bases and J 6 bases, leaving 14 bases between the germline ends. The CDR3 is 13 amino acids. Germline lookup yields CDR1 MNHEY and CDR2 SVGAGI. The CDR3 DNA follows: TGTGCCAGCAGTACTAATTTTGACGGCGAGCAGTACTTC. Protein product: CASSTNFDGEQYF.

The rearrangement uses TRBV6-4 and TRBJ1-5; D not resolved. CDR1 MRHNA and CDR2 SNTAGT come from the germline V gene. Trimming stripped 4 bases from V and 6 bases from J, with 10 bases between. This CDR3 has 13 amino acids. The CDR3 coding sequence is TGTGCCAGCAGTGTAGTATTGGGTCAGCCCCAGCATTTT. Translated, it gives CASSVVLGQPQHF.

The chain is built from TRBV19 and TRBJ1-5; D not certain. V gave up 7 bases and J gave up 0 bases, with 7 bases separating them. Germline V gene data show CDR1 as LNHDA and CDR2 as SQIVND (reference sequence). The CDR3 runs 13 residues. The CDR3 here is CASTLNSNQPQHF. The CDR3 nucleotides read TGTGCCAGTACCCTAAATAGCAATCAGCCCCAGCATTTT.

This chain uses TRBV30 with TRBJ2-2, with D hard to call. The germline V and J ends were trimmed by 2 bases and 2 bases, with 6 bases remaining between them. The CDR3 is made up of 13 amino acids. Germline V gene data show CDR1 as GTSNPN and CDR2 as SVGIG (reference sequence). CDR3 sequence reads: CAWSTINTGELFF. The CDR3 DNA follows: TGTGCCTGGAGTACAATAAACACCGGGGAGCTGTTTTTT.

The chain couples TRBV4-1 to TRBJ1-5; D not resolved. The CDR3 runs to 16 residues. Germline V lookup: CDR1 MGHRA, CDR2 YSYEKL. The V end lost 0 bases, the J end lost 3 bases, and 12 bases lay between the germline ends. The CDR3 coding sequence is TGCGCCAGCAGCCAAGAGTGGACGGCCCTCAATCAGCCCCAGCATTTT. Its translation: CASSQEWTALNQPQHF.

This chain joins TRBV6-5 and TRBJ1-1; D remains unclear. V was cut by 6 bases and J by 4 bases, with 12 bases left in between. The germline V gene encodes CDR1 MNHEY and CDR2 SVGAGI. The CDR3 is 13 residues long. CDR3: CASRPPAGTEAFF. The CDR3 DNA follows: TGTGCCAGCAGGCCCCCCGCGGGCACTGAAGCTTTCTTT.

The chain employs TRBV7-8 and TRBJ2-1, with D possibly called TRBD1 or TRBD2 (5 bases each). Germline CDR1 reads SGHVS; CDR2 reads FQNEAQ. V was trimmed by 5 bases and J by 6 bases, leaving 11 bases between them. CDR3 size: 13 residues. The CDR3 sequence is CASSLGTVNEQFF. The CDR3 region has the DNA TGTGCCAGCAGCCTCGGGACCGTCAATGAGCAGTTCTTC.

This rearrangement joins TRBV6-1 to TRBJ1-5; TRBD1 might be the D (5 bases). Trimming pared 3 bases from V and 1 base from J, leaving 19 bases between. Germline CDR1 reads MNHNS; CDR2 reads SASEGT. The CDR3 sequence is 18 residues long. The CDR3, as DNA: TGTGCCAGCAGTGATTTCCCCCGTCGACAGAGAAGCAATCAGCCCCAGCATTTT. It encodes CASSDFPRRQRSNQPQHF.

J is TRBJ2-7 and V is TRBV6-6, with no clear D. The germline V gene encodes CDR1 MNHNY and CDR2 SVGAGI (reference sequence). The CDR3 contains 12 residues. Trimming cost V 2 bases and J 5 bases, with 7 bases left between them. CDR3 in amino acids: CASSYPFDEQYF. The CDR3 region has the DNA TGTGCCAGCAGTTACCCCTTCGACGAGCAGTACTTC.

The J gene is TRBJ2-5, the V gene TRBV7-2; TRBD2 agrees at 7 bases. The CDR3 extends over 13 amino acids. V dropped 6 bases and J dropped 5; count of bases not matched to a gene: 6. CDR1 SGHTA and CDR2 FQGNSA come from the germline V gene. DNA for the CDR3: TGTGCCAGCAGTCGGGGACTATCCGAGACCCAGTACTTC. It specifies CASSRGLSETQYF.

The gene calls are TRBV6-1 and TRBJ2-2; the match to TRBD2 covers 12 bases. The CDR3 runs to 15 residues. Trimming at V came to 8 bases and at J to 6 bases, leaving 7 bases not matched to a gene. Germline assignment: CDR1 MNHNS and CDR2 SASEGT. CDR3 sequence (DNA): TGTGCCAGCGCTACTAGCGGGAGGTGGTCCGGGGAGCTGTTTTTT. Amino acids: CASATSGRWSGELFF.

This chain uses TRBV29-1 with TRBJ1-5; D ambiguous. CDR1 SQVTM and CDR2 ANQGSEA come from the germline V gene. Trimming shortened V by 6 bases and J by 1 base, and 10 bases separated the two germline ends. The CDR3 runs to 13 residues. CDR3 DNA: TGCAGCGTCGAAACGGGAAGCAATCAGCCCCAGCATTTT. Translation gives CSVETGSNQPQHF.